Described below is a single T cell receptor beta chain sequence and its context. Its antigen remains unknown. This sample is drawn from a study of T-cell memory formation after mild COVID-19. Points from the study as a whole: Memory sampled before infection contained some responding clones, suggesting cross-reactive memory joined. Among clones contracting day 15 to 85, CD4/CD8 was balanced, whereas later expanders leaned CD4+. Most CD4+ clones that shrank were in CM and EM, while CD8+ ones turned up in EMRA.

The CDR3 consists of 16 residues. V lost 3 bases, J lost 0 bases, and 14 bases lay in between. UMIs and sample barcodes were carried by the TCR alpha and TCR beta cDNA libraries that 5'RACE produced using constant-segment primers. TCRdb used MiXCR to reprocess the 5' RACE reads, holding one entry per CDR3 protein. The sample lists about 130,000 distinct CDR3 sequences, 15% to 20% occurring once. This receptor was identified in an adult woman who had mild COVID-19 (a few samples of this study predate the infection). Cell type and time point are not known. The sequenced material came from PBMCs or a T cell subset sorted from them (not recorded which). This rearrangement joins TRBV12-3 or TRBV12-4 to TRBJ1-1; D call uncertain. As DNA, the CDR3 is TGTGCCAGCAGTTTGCGGCCCACAGCAATGAACACTGAAGCTTTCTTT. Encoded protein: CASSLRPTAMNTEAFF.